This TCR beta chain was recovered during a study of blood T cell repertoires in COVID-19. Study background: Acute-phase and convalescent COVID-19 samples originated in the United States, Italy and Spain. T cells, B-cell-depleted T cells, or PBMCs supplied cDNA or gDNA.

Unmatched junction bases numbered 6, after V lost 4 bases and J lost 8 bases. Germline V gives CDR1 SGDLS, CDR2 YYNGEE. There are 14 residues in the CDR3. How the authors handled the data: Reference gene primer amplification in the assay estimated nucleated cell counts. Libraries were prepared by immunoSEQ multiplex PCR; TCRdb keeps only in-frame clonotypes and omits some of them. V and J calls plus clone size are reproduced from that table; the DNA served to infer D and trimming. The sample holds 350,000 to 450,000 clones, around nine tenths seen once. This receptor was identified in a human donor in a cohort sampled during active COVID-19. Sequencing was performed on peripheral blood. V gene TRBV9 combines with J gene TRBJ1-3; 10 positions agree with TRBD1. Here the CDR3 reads CASSPGTGAYTIYF. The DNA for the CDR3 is TGTGCCAGCAGCCCGGGGACAGGGGCTTACACCATATATTTT.